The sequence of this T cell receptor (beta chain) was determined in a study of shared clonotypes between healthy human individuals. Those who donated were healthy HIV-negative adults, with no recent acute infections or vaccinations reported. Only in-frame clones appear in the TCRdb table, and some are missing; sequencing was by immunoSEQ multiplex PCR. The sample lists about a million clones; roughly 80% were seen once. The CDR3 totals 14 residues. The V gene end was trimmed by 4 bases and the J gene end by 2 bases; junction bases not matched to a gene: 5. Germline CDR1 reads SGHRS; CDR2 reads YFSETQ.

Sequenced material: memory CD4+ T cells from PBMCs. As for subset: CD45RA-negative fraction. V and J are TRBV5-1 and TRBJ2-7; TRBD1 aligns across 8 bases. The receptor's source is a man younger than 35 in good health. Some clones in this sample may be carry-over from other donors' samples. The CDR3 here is CASSIGQGAYEQYF. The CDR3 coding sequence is TGCGCCAGCAGCATCGGACAGGGAGCCTACGAGCAGTACTTC.